The clone carrying this T cell receptor (beta chain) has just one count. Only in-frame clones appear in the TCRdb table, and some are missing; sequencing was by immunoSEQ multiplex PCR. The data hold 95,000 to 110,000 clones, with around 88% observed a single time. This specimen belongs to a study of blood T cell repertoires in COVID-19. The CDR3 runs 15 residues. Germline V gives CDR1 MNHEY, CDR2 SVGAGI. Trimming pared 2 bases from V and 10 bases from J, leaving 20 bases between. The source is a man aged 50-59 years with active or convalescent COVID-19. The sample consisted of peripheral blood. The V and J genes are TRBV6-5 and TRBJ1-2; D possibly corresponds to TRBD1 (5 bases). This CDR3 reads CASSYGAGMGFDYTF. CDR3 sequence (DNA): TGTGCCAGCAGTTACGGGGCAGGCATGGGTTTCGACTACACCTTC.